The sequence of this T cell receptor (beta chain) was determined in a study of fetal regulatory T cell absence and autoimmunity. This CDR3 is built from 15 residues. The germline gives CDR1 MNHEY, CDR2 SVGAGI. Trimming took 0 bases from V and 0 from J, leaving 9 bases between them. This was a survey-level run. Generated by immunoSEQ multiplex PCR, the TCRdb table keeps only in-frame clones and is missing some. The sample lists approximately 94,000 clones, roughly 78% occurring once. This TCR derives from a male donor with IPEX syndrome. The chain links TRBV6-5 to TRBJ2-7; D unclear. The sample was pancreas tissue. The CDR3 bases are TGTGCCAGCAGTTACTCGACGTACCACTCCTACGAGCAGTACTTC. Translated: CASSYSTYHSYEQYF.